The next 7 T cell receptor beta chains were all read from a single sample in a study of OX40 agonist ivuxolimab in advanced cancers. Clones were read by immunoSEQ multiplex PCR, and TCRdb kept only the in-frame ones, dropping some. The sample has roughly 88,000 clones, over 75% seen once. This specimen was CD4+ or CD8+ T cells sorted from blood, taken in a trial of the OX40 agonist ivuxolimab. The receptors were sampled from an adult with an advanced solid tumor such as melanoma, head and neck, liver or kidney cancer.

The chain joins TRBV11-2 to TRBJ2-1; 9 positions agree with TRBD2. The CDR3 runs 13 residues. V trimming: 1 base; J trimming: 10 bases; junction bases outside the gene matches: 2. Germline-derived CDR1 and CDR2 are SGHAT and FQNNGV. Here the CDR3 reads CASSLAGTSEQFF. The CDR3 DNA is TGTGCCAGCAGCTTAGCCGGGACTAGCGAGCAGTTCTTC.

This chain links TRBV2 with TRBJ2-2, with TRBD1 matching 9 bases. Germline CDR1 SNHLY, CDR2 FYNNEI. V gave up 7 bases and J gave up 7 bases; unmatched junction bases: 4. This CDR3 spans 13 amino acids. Here the CDR3 reads CASMDRGIGELFF. CDR3 DNA: TGTGCCAGCATGGACAGGGGAATCGGGGAGCTGTTTTTT. The whole variable domain, remainder taken from reference TRBV2 and TRBJ2-2, is EPEVTQTPSHQVTQMGQEVILRCVPISNHLYFYWYRQILGQKVEFLVSFYNNEISEKSEIFDDQFSVERPDGSNFTLKIRSTKLEDSAMYFCASMDRGIGELFFGEGSRLTVL.

V and J are TRBV2 and TRBJ1-1; TRBD1 aligns across 7 bases. The CDR3 length is 13 residues. Trimming at V came to 5 bases and at J to 6 bases, leaving 6 bases not matched to a gene. Looked up from germline, CDR1 is SNHLY and CDR2 is FYNNEI. This chain's CDR3 is CASSFDRVPEAFF. The CDR3 DNA reads TGTGCCAGCAGTTTTGACAGGGTCCCTGAAGCTTTCTTT.

The chain combines TRBV4-2 with TRBJ2-3, with 8 bases matching TRBD2. Per the germline V gene, CDR1 is LGHNA and CDR2 is YNFKEQ. Unmatched junction bases numbered 0, after V lost 0 bases and J lost 1 base. This CDR3 is 15 amino acids long. Here the CDR3 DNA reads TGTGCCAGCAGCCAAGACGGGGGGGGCACAGATACGCAGTATTTT. Translating it yields CASSQDGGGTDTQYF.

This chain uses TRBV5-8 with TRBJ2-7; TRBD2 might be the D (5 bases). The CDR3 contains 14 residues. The V end was cut by 0 bases, the J end by 3 bases, with 10 bases between. The germline gives CDR1 SGHTS, CDR2 YDEGEE. CDR3 residues: CASSLGVRGYEQYV. The CDR3 DNA reads TGTGCCAGCAGCTTGGGAGTACGGGGCTACGAGCAGTACGTC.

The CDR3 region has the DNA TGTGCCAGCAGCCCAAGCTGGGGAAAAGAGACCCAGTACTTC. Its translation: CASSPSWGKETQYF. This chain uses TRBV13 with TRBJ2-5, with no clear D. The CDR3 spans 14 residues. Germline CDR1 and CDR2: PRHDT and FYEKMQ (reference sequence). Trimming cost V 5 bases and J 3 bases, with 13 bases left between them.

This chain links TRBV6-1 with TRBJ2-1; D tentatively reads TRBD1 or TRBD2 (5 bases each). CDR1 and CDR2 from the germline V gene are MNHNS and SASEGT. Deletions cut 5 bases from V and 9 bases from J, with 14 bases between. This CDR3 spans 13 amino acids. CDR3 in amino acids: CASSRDPGFEQFF. CDR3 coding DNA: TGTGCCAGCAGTAGGGACCCCGGGTTTGAGCAGTTCTTC.